The entry below describes one T cell receptor (beta chain). No antigen is known for it. Trimming took 4 bases from V and 5 from J; bases not matched to a gene: 6. CDR3 length equals 14 residues. CDR1 is LNHDA, CDR2 SQIVND, per germline (reference sequence). These data originate in a study of glioma-infiltrating T cells after dendritic cell vaccination. Study-wide results and limits: Only a small number of patients had complete blood and tumor samples.

Documented time point: after dendritic cell vaccination, including at tumor progression/relapse. No glioblastoma patient carried an isocitrate dehydrogenase mutation. TCRB CDR3 was amplified from 2 ug genomic DNA or less. The PCR used 60 V beta and 13 J beta primers. Clones were read by immunoSEQ multiplex PCR, and TCRdb kept only the in-frame ones, dropping some. There are approximately 62,000 clones in the sample; about nine tenths occur only once, and 9.5% to 13% lies in the top ten. The chain employs TRBV19 and TRBJ1-1; 8 positions match TRBD1. The receptor comes from a human donor with glioblastoma. This specimen consisted of blood, obtained after dendritic cell vaccination. CDR3 coding DNA: TGTGCCAGTAGTAGGACAGGGAAGAGAACTGAAGCTTTCTTT. Its translation: CASSRTGKRTEAFF.